These 15 T cell receptor beta chains originate from one sample sequenced in a study of blood T cells in healthy people across ages. Then a second PCR, running about 6 to 12 cycles, was carried out with a sample-barcoded 5' primer and a J-beta primer mix. One entry per CDR3 protein results from TCRdb running MiXCR on the 5' RACE reads. The table lists approximately 780,000 distinct CDR3 sequences, about a quarter of them singletons. These same records also appear under a second study, on T cells of mothers and their children.

The sample taken for sequencing was blood. Receptor source: a boy between 10 and 17 years old in good health.

The rearrangement links TRBV5-1 to TRBJ2-3; D is possibly TRBD2 (7 bases). The ends were cut back, 4 bases at V and 1 base at J, with 13 bases in the middle. Germline CDR1 SGHRS, CDR2 YFSETQ. The CDR3 totals 15 residues. CDR3 region: CASSPGGQGTDTQYF. The CDR3 coding sequence is TGCGCCAGCAGCCCGGGGGGCCAGGGCACAGATACGCAGTATTTT.

The rearrangement links TRBV6-5 to TRBJ1-2; D unclear. Per germline, CDR1 MNHEY and CDR2 SVGAGI. V was trimmed by 6 bases and J by 4 bases, leaving 6 bases between them. The CDR3 runs to 11 residues. This CDR3 is CASRVGYGYTF. CDR3 nucleotide sequence: TGTGCCAGCAGGGTGGGCTATGGCTACACCTTC.

About this clonotype itself: This may be a read error, as it is one base from a much larger clone. V gene TRBV29-1 combines with J gene TRBJ2-6; no reliable D call. Germline V gives CDR1 SQVTM, CDR2 ANQGSEA. With 5 bases removed from V and 0 bases from J, the gap between germline ends came to 11 bases. There are 15 residues in the CDR3. This chain's CDR3 is CSVPHGPSGANVLTF. The CDR3 DNA follows: TGCAGCGTTCCACACGGCCCCTCTGGGGCCAACGTCCTGACTTTC.

The sample holds a few counts of this clonotype. The V gene is TRBV29-1, the J gene TRBJ1-4, with D hard to call. Trimming took 1 base from V and 14 from J, leaving 14 bases between them. This CDR3 contains 12 residues. Per germline, CDR1 SQVTM and CDR2 ANQGSEA. CDR3 nucleotides: TGCAGCGTTGAAGGACGTTCCGACACGCTGTTTTTT. This encodes CSVEGRSDTLFF.

In this sample, this clonotype turned up a few times. The rearrangement uses TRBV6-5 and TRBJ2-4, with 7 positions matching TRBD1. The CDR3 spans 16 residues. The junction had 3 bases not matched to a gene; V was cut back by 0 bases and J by 1 base. Germline CDR1 MNHEY, CDR2 SVGAGI. Here the CDR3 DNA reads TGTGCCAGCAGTTACTCAACGGGACAGGCCAAAAACATTCAGTACTTC. Its translation is CASSYSTGQAKNIQYF.

In its sample, this clonotype was seen many times. The chain has TRBV5-1 and TRBJ1-2; D is perhaps TRBD1 (5 bases). The CDR3 is made up of 14 amino acids. Germline values: CDR1 SGHRS, CDR2 YFSETQ. V gave up 4 bases and J gave up 2 bases, with 12 bases separating them. CDR3 sequence (DNA): TGCGCCAGCAGCCCAACAGACAGCAACTATGGCTACACCTTC. Protein sequence: CASSPTDSNYGYTF.

In the case of this clonotype: At one of its ends the junction is not consistent with the germline gene, which may arise from a read error. The J gene is TRBJ2-3, the V gene TRBV12-3 or TRBV12-4; possibly TRBD2 for D (5 bases). The CDR3 runs to 14 residues. The CDR3 sequence is CASTLRAAADAQYF. The CDR3 nucleotides are TGTGCCAGCACCCTCAGAGCGGCAGCAGATGCGCAGTATTTT.

There are a few counts of this clonotype. This rearrangement joins TRBV27 to TRBJ2-7; D gene ambiguous. The CDR3 contains 11 residues. CDR1 and CDR2 (germline): MNHEY, SMNVEV (reference sequence). V was trimmed by 5 bases and J by 6 bases, leaving 8 bases between them. CDR3: CASSDLGEQYF. CDR3 sequence (DNA): TGTGCCAGCAGTGACCTCGGCGAGCAGTACTTC.

This clonotype was picked up a small number of times. This rearrangement joins TRBV27 to TRBJ1-5; 9 bases align to TRBD1. Germline CDR1 is MNHEY and CDR2 is SMNVEV (reference sequence). The V gene end was trimmed by 5 bases and the J gene end by 2 bases; junction bases not matched to a gene: 10. This CDR3 has 17 residues. DNA of the CDR3: TGTGCCAGCAGTCCCGACAGGGGGAAAAGGGGCAATCAGCCCCAGCATTTT. Translating gives CASSPDRGKRGNQPQHF.

The chain employs TRBV7-2 and TRBJ2-5; no clear D gene. Germline values: CDR1 SGHTA, CDR2 FQGNSA. Trimming took 3 bases from V and 1 from J, leaving 12 bases between them. The CDR3 has 15 residues. The CDR3 reads CASSLGWVTQETQYF. For the CDR3, the DNA is TGTGCCAGCAGCTTGGGGTGGGTAACCCAAGAGACCCAGTACTTC.

V is TRBV5-1 and J is TRBJ1-6; D unresolved. Germline loops: CDR1 SGHRS, CDR2 YFSETQ. The V end lost 4 bases, the J end lost 6 bases, and 11 bases lay between the germline ends. The CDR3 has 14 residues. The CDR3 here is CASSPSTSNSPLHF. CDR3 DNA sequence: TGCGCCAGCAGCCCCTCGACAAGTAATTCACCCCTCCACTTT.

This clonotype was detected ten times or more. The rearrangement links TRBV12-3 or TRBV12-4 to TRBJ1-1; D unclear. With 2 bases removed from V and 6 bases from J, the gap between germline ends came to 4 bases. CDR3 length: 11 residues. For the CDR3, the DNA is TGTGCCAGCAGTTTAACCCCTGAAGCTTTCTTT. This codes for CASSLTPEAFF.

The gene calls are TRBV20-1 and TRBJ2-7; the D is unclear. The V end lost 6 bases, the J end lost 6 bases, and 30 bases lay between the germline ends. Germline loops: CDR1 DFQATT, CDR2 SNEGSKA (reference sequence). CDR3 length equals 17 residues. This chain's CDR3 is CSATQDITNGRACEQYF. The CDR3 DNA is TGCAGTGCCACACAAGATATAACCAATGGTAGGGCCTGCGAGCAGTACTTC.

This chain links TRBV27 with TRBJ1-4; 8 nucleotides agree with TRBD1. The ends lost 3 bases at V and 7 bases at J; junction bases unmatched: 7. In germline, CDR1 is MNHEY, CDR2 SMNVEV (reference sequence). The CDR3 length is 15 residues. CDR3 protein: CASSLIRGRREKLFF. Written as DNA, the CDR3 is TGTGCCAGCAGTTTGATCAGGGGGCGTCGTGAAAAACTGTTTTTT.

This rearrangement joins TRBV5-1 to TRBJ2-4; unclear D gene. CDR3 length equals 16 residues. V lost 2 bases and J 0 bases, leaving 12 bases between the germline ends. Germline CDR1 is SGHRS and CDR2 is YFSETQ. CDR3 bases: TGCGCCAGCAGCTTCGGAACAACCAGAGCCAAAAACATTCAGTACTTC. Translated, it gives CASSFGTTRAKNIQYF.